This TCR beta chain was sequenced in a study of Tregs in tolerant kidney transplant recipients. Overall study results and limits: Validation in larger populations is needed because few patients were studied.

Produced via immunoSEQ multiplex PCR; TCRdb's table is partial and in-frame only. Among about 240,000 clones listed, about 86% were seen once. On this clone: The antigen remains undetermined.

CD4+CD25+CD127- Tregs, CD4+CD25- non-Tregs, CD4 and CD8 cells were sorted. Sequencing was performed on CD4+ T cells from blood. This TCR derives from a human donor in good health.

The CDR3 coding sequence is TGTGCCAGCAAATCCGGGACAGTAAACACTGAAGCTTTCTTT. Residues: CASKSGTVNTEAFF. V usage is TRBV6-1 and J usage is TRBJ1-1; 7 nucleotides align to TRBD1. J gave up 2 bases and V 7 bases, and 7 bases lay outside the gene matches. Germline V CDR1 and CDR2: MNHNS, SASEGT. The CDR3 has 14 amino acids.